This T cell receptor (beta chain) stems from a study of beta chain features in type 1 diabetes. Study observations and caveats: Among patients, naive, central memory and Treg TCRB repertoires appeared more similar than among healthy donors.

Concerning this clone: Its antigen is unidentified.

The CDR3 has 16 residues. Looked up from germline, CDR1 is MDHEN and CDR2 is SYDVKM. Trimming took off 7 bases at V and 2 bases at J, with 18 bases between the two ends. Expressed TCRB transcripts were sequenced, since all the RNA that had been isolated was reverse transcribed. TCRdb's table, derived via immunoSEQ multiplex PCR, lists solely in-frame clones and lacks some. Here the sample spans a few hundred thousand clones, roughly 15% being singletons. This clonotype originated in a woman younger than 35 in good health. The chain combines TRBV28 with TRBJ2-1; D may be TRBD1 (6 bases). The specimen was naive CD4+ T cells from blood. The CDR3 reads CASTLGLGGTYNEQFF. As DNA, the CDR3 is TGTGCCAGCACCCTCGGGTTAGGGGGAACCTACAATGAGCAGTTCTTC.